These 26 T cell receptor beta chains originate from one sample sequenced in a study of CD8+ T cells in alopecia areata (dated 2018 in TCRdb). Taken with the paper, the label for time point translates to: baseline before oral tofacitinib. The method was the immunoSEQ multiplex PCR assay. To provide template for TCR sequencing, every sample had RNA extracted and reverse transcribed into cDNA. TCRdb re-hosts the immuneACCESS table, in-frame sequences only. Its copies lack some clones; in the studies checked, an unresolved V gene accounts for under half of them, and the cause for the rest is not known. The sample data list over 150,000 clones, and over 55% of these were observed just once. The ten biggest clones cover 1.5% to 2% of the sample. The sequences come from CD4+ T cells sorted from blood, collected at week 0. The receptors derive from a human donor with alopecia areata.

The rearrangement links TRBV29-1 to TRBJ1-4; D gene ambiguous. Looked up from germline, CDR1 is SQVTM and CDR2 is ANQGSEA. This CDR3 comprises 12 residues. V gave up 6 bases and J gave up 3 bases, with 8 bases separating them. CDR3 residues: CSVRISNEKLFF. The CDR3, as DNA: TGCAGCGTGCGGATATCTAATGAAAAACTGTTTTTT.

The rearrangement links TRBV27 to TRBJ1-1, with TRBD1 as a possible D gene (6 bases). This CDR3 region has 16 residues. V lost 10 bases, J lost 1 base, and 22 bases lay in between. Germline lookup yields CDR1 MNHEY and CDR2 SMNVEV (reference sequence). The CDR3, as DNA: TGTGCCACCCAACCGAGAACAGGGATCGGGAACACTGAAGCTTTCTTT. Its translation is CATQPRTGIGNTEAFF.

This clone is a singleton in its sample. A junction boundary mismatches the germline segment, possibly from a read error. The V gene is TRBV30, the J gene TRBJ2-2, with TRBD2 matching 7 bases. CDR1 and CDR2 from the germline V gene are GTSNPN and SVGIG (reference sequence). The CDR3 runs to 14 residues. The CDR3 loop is CAWKINAGAGELFF. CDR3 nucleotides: TGTGCATGGAAGATCAATGCGGGGGCCGGGGAGCTGTTTTTT.

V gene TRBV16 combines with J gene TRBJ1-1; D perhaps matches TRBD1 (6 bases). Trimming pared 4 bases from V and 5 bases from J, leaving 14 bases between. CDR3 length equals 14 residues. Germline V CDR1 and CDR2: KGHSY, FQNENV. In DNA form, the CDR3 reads TGTGCCAGCAGCCCACAGGGAGTTGGGACTGAAGCTTTCTTT. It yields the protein CASSPQGVGTEAFF.

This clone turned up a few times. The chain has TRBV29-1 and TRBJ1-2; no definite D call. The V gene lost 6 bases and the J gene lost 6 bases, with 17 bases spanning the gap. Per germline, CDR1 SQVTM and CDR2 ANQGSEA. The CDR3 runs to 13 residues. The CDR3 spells CSVGLRFRDGYTF. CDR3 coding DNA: TGCAGCGTCGGCCTTAGATTCCGGGATGGCTACACCTTC.

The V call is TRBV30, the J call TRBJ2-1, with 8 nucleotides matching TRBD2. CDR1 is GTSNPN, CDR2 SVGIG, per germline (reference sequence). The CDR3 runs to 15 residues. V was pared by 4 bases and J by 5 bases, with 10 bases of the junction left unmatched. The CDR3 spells CAWTGRGGRDNEQFF. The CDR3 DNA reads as TGTGCCTGGACGGGTCGGGGGGGCAGAGACAATGAGCAGTTCTTC.

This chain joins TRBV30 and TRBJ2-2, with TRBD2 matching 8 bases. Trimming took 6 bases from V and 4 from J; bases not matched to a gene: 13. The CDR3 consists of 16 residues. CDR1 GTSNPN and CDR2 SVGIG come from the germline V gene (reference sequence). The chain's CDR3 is CACSGGGPGSTGELFF. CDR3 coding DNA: TGTGCCTGCTCCGGGGGGGGCCCGGGTAGCACCGGGGAGCTGTTTTTT.

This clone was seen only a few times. CDR3 loop: CSVGTGTGGGYTF. The CDR3 nucleotides are TGCAGCGTCGGCACAGGGACAGGGGGCGGCTACACCTTC. The V gene is TRBV29-1, the J gene TRBJ1-2, with 12 positions matching TRBD1. The CDR3 covers 13 residues. The ends lost 6 bases at V and 8 bases at J; junction bases unmatched: 7. The germline gives CDR1 SQVTM, CDR2 ANQGSEA.

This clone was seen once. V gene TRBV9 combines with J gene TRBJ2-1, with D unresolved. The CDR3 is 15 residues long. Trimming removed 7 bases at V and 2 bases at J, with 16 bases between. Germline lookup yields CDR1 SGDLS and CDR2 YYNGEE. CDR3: CASAPPGGPYNEQFF. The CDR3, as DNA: TGTGCCAGCGCCCCCCCTGGTGGGCCCTACAATGAGCAGTTCTTC. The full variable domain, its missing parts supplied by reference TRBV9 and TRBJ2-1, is DSGVTQTPKHLITATGQRVTLRCSPRSGDLSVYWYQQSLDQGLQFLIQYYNGEERAKGNILERFSAQQFPDLHSELNLSSLELGDSALYFCASAPPGGPYNEQFFGPGTRLTVL.

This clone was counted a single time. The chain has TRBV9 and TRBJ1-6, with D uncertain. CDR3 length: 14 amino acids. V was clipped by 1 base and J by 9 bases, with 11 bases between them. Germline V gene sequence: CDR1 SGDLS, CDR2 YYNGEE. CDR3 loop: CASSVKVMASPLHF. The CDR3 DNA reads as TGTGCCAGCAGCGTAAAGGTGATGGCTTCACCCCTCCACTTT.

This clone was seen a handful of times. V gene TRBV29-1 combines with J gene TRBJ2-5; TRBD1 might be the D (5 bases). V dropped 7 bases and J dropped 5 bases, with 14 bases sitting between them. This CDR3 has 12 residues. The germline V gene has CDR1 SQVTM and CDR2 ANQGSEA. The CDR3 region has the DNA TGCAGCGCGGGTCCCAGGGCTGAGACCCAGTACTTC. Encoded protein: CSAGPRAETQYF.

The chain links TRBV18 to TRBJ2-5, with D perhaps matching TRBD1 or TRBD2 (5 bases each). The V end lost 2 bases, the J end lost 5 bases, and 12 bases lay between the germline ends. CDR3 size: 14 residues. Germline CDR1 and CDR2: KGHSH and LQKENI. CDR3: CASSPVKGTETQYF. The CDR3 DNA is TGTGCCAGCTCACCAGTTAAGGGGACGGAGACCCAGTACTTC.

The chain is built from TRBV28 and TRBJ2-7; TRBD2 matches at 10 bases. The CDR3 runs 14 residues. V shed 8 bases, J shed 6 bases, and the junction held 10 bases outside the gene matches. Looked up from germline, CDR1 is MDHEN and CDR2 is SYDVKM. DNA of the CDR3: TGTGCCAGCTTAGGACTAGCGGCTACAATCGAGCAGTACTTC. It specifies CASLGLAATIEQYF.

The DNA for the CDR3 is TGTGCCTGGGGTGGTTGGCGGGGTTCCTATGAGCAGTTCTTC. Protein sequence: CAWGGWRGSYEQFF. The chain joins TRBV30 to TRBJ2-1; D may be TRBD2 (6 bases). The V end was cut by 5 bases, the J end by 8 bases, with 19 bases between. This CDR3 contains 14 residues. Germline V lookup: CDR1 GTSNPN, CDR2 SVGIG (reference sequence).

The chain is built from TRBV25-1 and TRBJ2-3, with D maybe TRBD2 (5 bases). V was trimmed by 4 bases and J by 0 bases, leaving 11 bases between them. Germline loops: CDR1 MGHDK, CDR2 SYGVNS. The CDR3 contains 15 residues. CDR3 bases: TGTGCCAGCAGTGCCCGGACTCTTAGCACAGATACGCAGTATTTT. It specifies CASSARTLSTDTQYF.

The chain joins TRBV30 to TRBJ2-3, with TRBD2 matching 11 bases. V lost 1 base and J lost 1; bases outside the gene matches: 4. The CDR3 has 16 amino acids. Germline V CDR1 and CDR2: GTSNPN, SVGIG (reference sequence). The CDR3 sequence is CAWSEGTSGRTDTQYF. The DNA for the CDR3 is TGTGCCTGGAGTGAGGGGACTAGCGGCCGCACAGATACGCAGTATTTT.

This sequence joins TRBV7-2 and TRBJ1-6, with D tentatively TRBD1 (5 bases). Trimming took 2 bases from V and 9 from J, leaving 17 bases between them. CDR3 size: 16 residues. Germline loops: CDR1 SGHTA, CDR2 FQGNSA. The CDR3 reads CASSLWDRGSSSPLHF. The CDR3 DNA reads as TGTGCCAGCAGCTTATGGGATCGGGGGAGCTCTTCACCCCTCCACTTT.

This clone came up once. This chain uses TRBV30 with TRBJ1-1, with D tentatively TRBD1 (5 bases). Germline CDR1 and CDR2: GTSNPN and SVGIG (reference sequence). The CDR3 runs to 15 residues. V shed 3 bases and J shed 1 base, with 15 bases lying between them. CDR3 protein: CAWSLQVLGNTEAFF. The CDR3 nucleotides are TGTGCCTGGAGCCTACAGGTTCTCGGGAACACTGAAGCTTTCTTT.

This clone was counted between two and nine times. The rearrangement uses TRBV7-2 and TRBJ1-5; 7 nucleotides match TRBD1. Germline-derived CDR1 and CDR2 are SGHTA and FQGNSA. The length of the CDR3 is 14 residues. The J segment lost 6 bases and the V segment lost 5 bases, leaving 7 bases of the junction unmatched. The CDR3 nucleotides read TGTGCCAGCAGCGGGCGACAGGGAAGTCAGCCCCAGCATTTT. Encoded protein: CASSGRQGSQPQHF.

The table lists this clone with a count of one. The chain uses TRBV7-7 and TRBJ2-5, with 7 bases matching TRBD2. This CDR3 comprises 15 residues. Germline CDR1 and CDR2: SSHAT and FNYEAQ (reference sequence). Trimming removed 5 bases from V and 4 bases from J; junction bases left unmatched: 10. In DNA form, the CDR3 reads TGTGCCAGCAGCACCAGCGGGGACGGTGGAGAGACCCAGTACTTC. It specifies CASSTSGDGGETQYF.

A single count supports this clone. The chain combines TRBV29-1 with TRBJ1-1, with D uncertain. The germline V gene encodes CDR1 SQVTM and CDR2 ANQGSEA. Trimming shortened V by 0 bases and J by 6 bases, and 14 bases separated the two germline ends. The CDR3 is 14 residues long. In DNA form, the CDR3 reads TGCAGCGTTGAAGATCCTCGTCGGCCGTCTGAAGCTTTCTTT. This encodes CSVEDPRRPSEAFF.

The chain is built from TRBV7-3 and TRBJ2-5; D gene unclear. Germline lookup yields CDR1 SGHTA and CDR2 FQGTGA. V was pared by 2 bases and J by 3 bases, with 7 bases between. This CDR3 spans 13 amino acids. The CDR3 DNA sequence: TGTGCCAGCAGCTTAGGGTCCGAAGAGACCCAGTACTTC. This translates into CASSLGSEETQYF.

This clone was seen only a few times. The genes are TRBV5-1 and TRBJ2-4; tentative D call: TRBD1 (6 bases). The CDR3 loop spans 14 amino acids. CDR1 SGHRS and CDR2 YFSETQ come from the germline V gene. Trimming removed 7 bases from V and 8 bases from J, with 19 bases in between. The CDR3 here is CASSRQVGEDIQYF. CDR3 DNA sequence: TGCGCCAGCTCTCGACAGGTTGGGGAAGACATTCAGTACTTC.

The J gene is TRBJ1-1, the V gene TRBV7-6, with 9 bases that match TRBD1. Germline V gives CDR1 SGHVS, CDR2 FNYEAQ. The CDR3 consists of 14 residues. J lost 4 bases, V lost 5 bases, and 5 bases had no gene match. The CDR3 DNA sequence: TGTGCCAGCAGCACACAGGGGGCCCTCACTGAAGCTTTCTTT. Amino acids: CASSTQGALTEAFF.

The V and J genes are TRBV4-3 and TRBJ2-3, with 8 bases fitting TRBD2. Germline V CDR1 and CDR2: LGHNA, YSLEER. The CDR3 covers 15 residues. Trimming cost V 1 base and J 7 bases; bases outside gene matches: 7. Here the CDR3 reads CASSQVAGGGNTQYF. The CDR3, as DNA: TGCGCCAGCAGCCAAGTCGCGGGGGGCGGGAATACGCAGTATTTT.

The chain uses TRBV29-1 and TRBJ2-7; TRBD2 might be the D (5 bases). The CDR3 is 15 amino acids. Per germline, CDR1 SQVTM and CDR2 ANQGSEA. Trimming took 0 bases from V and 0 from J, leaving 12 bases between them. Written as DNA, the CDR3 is TGCAGCGTTGAAGATCGGGTAGGGAGCTCCTACGAGCAGTACTTC. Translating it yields CSVEDRVGSSYEQYF.